This TCR beta chain originates from a study of T-cell memory formation after mild COVID-19. Study-level points and caveats: Within pre-infection memory, some responding clones were found, suggesting cross-reactive memory joined. Most CD4+ clones that shrank were in CM and EM, while CD8+ ones turned up in EMRA.

cDNA libraries for TCR alpha and TCR beta, carrying sample barcodes and UMIs, came from 5'RACE with constant-segment primers. Via MiXCR, TCRdb re-called the 5' RACE reads, giving one row per CDR3 protein. This sample has around 340,000 distinct CDR3 sequences; around 20% occur once, and the top ten carry 12%. This clonotype was counted between two and nine times. The target antigen is unknown. The specimen was PBMCs or a T cell subset sorted from them (not recorded which). The source of this sequence is an adult woman who had mild COVID-19 (a few samples of this study predate the infection). Cell type and time point are not known.

The CDR3 protein is CASSPKWQALAYEQYF. The CDR3 region has the DNA TGTGCCAGCAGCCCGAAGTGGCAGGCGTTAGCCTACGAGCAGTACTTC. The chain carries TRBV7-9 and TRBJ2-7; D is ambiguous. The length of the CDR3 is 16 residues. Germline assignment: CDR1 SEHNR and CDR2 FQNEAQ (reference sequence). Trimming left V 5 bases short and J 2 bases short, with 19 bases between.